The rows below give T cell receptor beta chains drawn from one sample of a study of T cell responses to AZD1222 COVID-19 vaccine. TCRdb keeps only in-frame clones here, not all; method: immunoSEQ multiplex PCR. The sample has 85,000 to 110,000 clones; roughly 88% are singletons. The material sequenced was peripheral blood, taken on day 0 of AZD1222 vaccination. The origin of the receptors is an adult in good health. CDR3s include the opening cysteine and the closing phenylalanine or tryptophan. D genes are given only for firm matches. Size values are once, few and many counts, or a class for expanded clones, and some rows have none.

clone_size,cdr3_length,v_call,d_call,j_call,cdr3_nt,cdr3_aa
.,14,TRBV24-1,TRBD1,TRBJ2-1,TGTGCCACCAGTGATTGGGACAGGGGGAATGAGCAGTTCTTC,CATSDWDRGNEQFF
.,13,TRBV7-9,.,TRBJ2-3,TGTGCCAGCCTTAGGACAGGCACAGATACGCAGTATTTT,CASLRTGTDTQYF
.,13,TRBV7-9,.,TRBJ2-5,TGTGCCAGCAGTTCAGGACTACAAGAGACCCAGTACTTC,CASSSGLQETQYF
.,15,TRBV7-2,.,TRBJ1-1,TGTGCCAGCAGCCCAACTCACGCAGGGAACACTGAAGCTTTCTTT,CASSPTHAGNTEAFF
.,13,TRBV5-1,.,TRBJ1-2,TGCGCCAGCAGCCCGGGGCAGGGAGATGGCTACACCTTC,CASSPGQGDGYTF
.,18,TRBV12-1,.,TRBJ1-1,TGTGCCAGCAGCTCCCGGACACCCGGCCTAACGGAGAACACTGAAGCTTTCTTT,CASSSRTPGLTENTEAFF
.,14,TRBV5-8,.,TRBJ2-3,TGTGCCAGCAGCTTGGCGAGGCCAGGGGATACGCAGTATTTT,CASSLARPGDTQYF
.,15,TRBV5-1,.,TRBJ1-2,TGCGCCAGCAGCTTGGCGACCGGGACTTTTTATGGCTACACCTTC,CASSLATGTFYGYTF
.,17,TRBV28,TRBD1,TRBJ1-2,TGTGCCAGCAGTCCCTCGGGACAGGGACCGGGTAACTATGGCTACACCTTC,CASSPSGQGPGNYGYTF
.,16,TRBV29-1,TRBD2,TRBJ2-1,TGCAGCGTTGAAGATGAGACTAGCGGGATTGGAAATGAGCAGTTCTTC,CSVEDETSGIGNEQFF
.,15,TRBV19,.,TRBJ1-5,TGTGCCAGTAGGAAGGGGGATTATAGCAATCAGCCCCAGCATTTT,CASRKGDYSNQPQHF
.,16,TRBV3-1/TRBV3-2,TRBD1,TRBJ1-3,TGTGCCAGCGGGGGGACAGGGGGAAGAGCTGGAAACACCATATATTTT,CASGGTGGRAGNTIYF
once,14,TRBV27,TRBD1,TRBJ1-5,TGTGCCAGCAGTTTATCTCAAACTACAGGGGCCCAGCATTTT,CASSLSQTTGAQHF
.,14,TRBV30,TRBD1,TRBJ1-1,TGTGCCTGGAGAAGCGGGACAGCGAACACTGAAGCTTTCTTT,CAWRSGTANTEAFF
.,12,TRBV30,.,TRBJ2-5,TGTGCCTGGAGTGTCGTACGGGAGACCCAGTACTTC,CAWSVVRETQYF
few,16,TRBV2,TRBD1,TRBJ1-5,TGTGCCAGCAGTGCCGAGGTAGGGGGCTCGAATCAGCCCCAGCATTTT,CASSAEVGGSNQPQHF
.,16,TRBV7-3,TRBD2,TRBJ2-2,TGTGCCAGCAGCTCCCCGCGGGGGGGGAACACCGGGGAGCTGTTTTTT,CASSSPRGGNTGELFF
.,13,TRBV29-1,TRBD1,TRBJ2-5,TGCAGCGTCGTCAGGGGGTTAGGAGAGACCCAGTACTTC,CSVVRGLGETQYF
.,14,TRBV3-1/TRBV3-2,TRBD1,TRBJ1-5,TGTGCCAGCAGCAGACAGGGAGGCGATCAGCCCCAGCATTTT,CASSRQGGDQPQHF
.,14,TRBV18,TRBD1,TRBJ1-1,TGTGCCAGCTCGCCACAGGGGGGCAACACTGAAGCTTTCTTT,CASSPQGGNTEAFF
.,14,TRBV4-1,TRBD1,TRBJ2-2,TGCGCCAGCAGCCAGACAGGGACAGGGGGCCCATTTTTTTTT,CASSQTGTGGPFFF
.,16,TRBV5-5,.,TRBJ2-5,TGTGCCAGCAGCGTAGAAGGGTATCCATACCAAGAGACCCAGTACTTC,CASSVEGYPYQETQYF
.,13,TRBV5-4,.,TRBJ2-5,TGTGCCAGCAGCTTGGACAGCCAAGAGACCCAGTACTTC,CASSLDSQETQYF
.,14,TRBV28,TRBD2,TRBJ2-7,TGTGCCAGCAGTTTTGCGGGAGATCCCTACGAGCAGTACTTC,CASSFAGDPYEQYF
.,15,TRBV12-5,TRBD1,TRBJ2-5,TGTGCTAGTGGTTTGAGGACAGGGATCGTAGAGACCCAGTACTTC,CASGLRTGIVETQYF
.,13,TRBV5-1,TRBD1,TRBJ1-1,TGCGCCAGCAGCTCCGGGACAGGGAGTGAAGCTTTCTTT,CASSSGTGSEAFF
.,15,TRBV10-3,TRBD2,TRBJ2-3,TGTGCCATCAGTGATACAGCGGGAGGCACAGATACGCAGTATTTT,CAISDTAGGTDTQYF
few,14,TRBV7-3,TRBD1,TRBJ1-2,TGTGCCAGCAGCCCATTACAGGGGGCGCGGGGCTACACCTTC,CASSPLQGARGYTF
.,14,TRBV7-2,.,TRBJ1-5,TGTGCCAGCAGCTTAGGAGACAGCAATCAGCCCCAGCATTTT,CASSLGDSNQPQHF
.,16,TRBV7-3,.,TRBJ1-2,TGTGCCAGCAGCTTAGAGGGCAGCGGGGGGCATTATGGCTACACCTTC,CASSLEGSGGHYGYTF
.,15,TRBV10-3,TRBD1,TRBJ2-3,TGTGCCATCAGTGAGTTCGGGACAGGGCCAGGCACGCAGTATTTT,CAISEFGTGPGTQYF
.,15,TRBV4-2,TRBD2,TRBJ2-7,TGTGCCAGCAGCCAACTTAGCGGGGGTATATACGAGCAGTACTTC,CASSQLSGGIYEQYF
.,13,TRBV7-7,.,TRBJ1-4,TGTGCTAGCAGCTTAGCGGTGGGGGAAAAACTGTTTTTT,CASSLAVGEKLFF
.,16,TRBV7-2,TRBD2,TRBJ2-1,TGTGCCAGCAGCTTAGCATCCTCGACTAGCGGACCCGAGCAGTTCTTC,CASSLASSTSGPEQFF
.,16,TRBV11-2,.,TRBJ1-4,TGCGCCCGCCGCTCGGGGGGCGGGGGCGAAAATGAAAAACTGTTTTTT,CARRSGGGGENEKLFF